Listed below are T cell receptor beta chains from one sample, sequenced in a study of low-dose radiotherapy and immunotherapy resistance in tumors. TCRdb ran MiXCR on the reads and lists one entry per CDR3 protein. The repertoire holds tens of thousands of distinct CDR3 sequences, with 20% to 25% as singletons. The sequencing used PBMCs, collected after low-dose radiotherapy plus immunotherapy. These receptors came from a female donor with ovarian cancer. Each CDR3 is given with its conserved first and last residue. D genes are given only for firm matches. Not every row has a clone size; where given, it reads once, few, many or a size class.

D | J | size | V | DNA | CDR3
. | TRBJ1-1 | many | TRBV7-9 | TGTGCCAGCACCGGTCGGGGGGTCGACACTGAAGCTTTCTTT | CASTGRGVDTEAFF
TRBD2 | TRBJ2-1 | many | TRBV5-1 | TGCGCCAGCAGAGGCGGGGGAGCCTACAATGAGCAGTTCTTC | CASRGGGAYNEQFF
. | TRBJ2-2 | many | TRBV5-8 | TGTGCCAGCAGCTTTCCCCAGGGAAGCACCGGGGAGCTGTTTTTT | CASSFPQGSTGELFF
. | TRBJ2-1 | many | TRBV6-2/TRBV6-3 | TGTGCCAGCAGTTACTCAAGGATAGCGGGACAGTCATACAATGAGCAGTTCTTC | CASSYSRIAGQSYNEQFF
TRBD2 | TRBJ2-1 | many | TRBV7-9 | TGTGCCAGCAACCCCGGGACTAGCGGGTACAATGAGCAGTTCTTC | CASNPGTSGYNEQFF
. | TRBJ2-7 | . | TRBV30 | TGTGCCTGGAGTTCTTTGGACGAGCAGTACTTC | CAWSSLDEQYF
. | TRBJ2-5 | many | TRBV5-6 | TGTGCCAGCAGCTTGACAGGGCTCCAAGAGACCCAGTACTTC | CASSLTGLQETQYF
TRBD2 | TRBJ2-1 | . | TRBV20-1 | TGCAGTGCTAGAGATGGGGCTAGCGGGATACTCAATGAGCAGTTCTTC | CSARDGASGILNEQFF
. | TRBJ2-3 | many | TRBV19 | TGTGCCAGTAAAGTCGGAGATACGCAGTATTTT | CASKVGDTQYF
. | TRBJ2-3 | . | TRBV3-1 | TGTGCCAGCAGCCAAATCGGCAGGGTCACAGATACGCAGTATTTT | CASSQIGRVTDTQYF
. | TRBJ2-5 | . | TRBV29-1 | TGCAGCGGCACCTGGGAGACCCAGTACTTC | CSGTWETQYF
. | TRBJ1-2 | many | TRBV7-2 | TGTGCCAGCAGCTTAACCGGCGGGGGCTATGGCTACACCTTC | CASSLTGGGYGYTF
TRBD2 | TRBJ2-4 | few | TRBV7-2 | TGTGCCAGCAGCTCACCTACTAGCGGTAAAAACATTCAGTACTTC | CASSSPTSGKNIQYF
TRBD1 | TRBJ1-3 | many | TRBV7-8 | TGTGCCAGCAGCTTAATAGGACAGGGCCCCTCTGGAAACACCATATATTTT | CASSLIGQGPSGNTIYF
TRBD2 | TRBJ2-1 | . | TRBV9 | TGTGCCAGCAGCCACCAGGGGACTAGCGCCACCTACAATGAGCAGTTCTTC | CASSHQGTSATYNEQFF
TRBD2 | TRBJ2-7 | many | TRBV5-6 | TGTGCCAGCAGCTCGCGGCCTAGCGGGGGAACCTACGAGCAGTACTTC | CASSSRPSGGTYEQYF
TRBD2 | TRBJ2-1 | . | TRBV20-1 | TGCAGTGCGATAGCGGGGGGGCCCCCCGAGCAGTTCTTC | CSAIAGGPPEQFF
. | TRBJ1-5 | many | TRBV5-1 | TGCGCCAGCAGCCCGGAAGGGAGCAATCAGCCCCAGCATTTT | CASSPEGSNQPQHF
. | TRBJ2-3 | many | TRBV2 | TGTGCCAGCAGCCTTAGCACAGATACGCAGTATTTT | CASSLSTDTQYF
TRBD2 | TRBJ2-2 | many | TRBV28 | TGTGCCAGCACCAGGACTAGCGGGAGGGCCGGGGGCGGGGAGCTGTTTTTT | CASTRTSGRAGGGELFF
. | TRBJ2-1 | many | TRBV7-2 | TGTGCCAGCAGCTTAGTAATTACTGCAAGTGAGCAGTTCTTC | CASSLVITASEQFF
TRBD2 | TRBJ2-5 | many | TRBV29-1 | TGCAGCGTTGATCTAGCGGGAGTGGAGACCCAGTACTTC | CSVDLAGVETQYF
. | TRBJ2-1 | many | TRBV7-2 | TGTGCCAGCAGCTTAATCGGTGAGCAGTTCTTC | CASSLIGEQFF
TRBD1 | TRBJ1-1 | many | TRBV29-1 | TGCAGCGCCCTCGGACAGGGGGCTGAAGCTTTCTTT | CSALGQGAEAFF
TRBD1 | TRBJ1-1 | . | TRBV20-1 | TGCAGTGCTAGCCTCTTGACAGGGGGCCCTATCCTCTTT | CSASLLTGGPILF
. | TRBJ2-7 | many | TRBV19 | TGTGCCATTAGTATTCGCTCGGCCTACGAGCAGTACTTC | CAISIRSAYEQYF
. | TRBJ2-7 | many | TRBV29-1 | TGCAGCGTTGAAGATCGAACTGGGGGGTACGAGCAGTACTTC | CSVEDRTGGYEQYF
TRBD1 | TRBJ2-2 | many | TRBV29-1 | TGCAGCGTTGAGGTTGCCCCAGGGGGAATCGGGGAGCTGTTTTTT | CSVEVAPGGIGELFF
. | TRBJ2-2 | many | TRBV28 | TGTGCCAGCAGTCCTCAGGGTAGAGTGGGCACCGGGGAGCTGTTTTTT | CASSPQGRVGTGELFF
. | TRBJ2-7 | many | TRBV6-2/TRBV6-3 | TGTGCCAGCAGTTACTCGGGGCAGGAGAACGAGCAGTACTTC | CASSYSGQENEQYF
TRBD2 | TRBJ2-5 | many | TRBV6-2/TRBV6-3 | TGTGCCAGCGGTATAGCGGGAGAGACCCAGTACTTC | CASGIAGETQYF
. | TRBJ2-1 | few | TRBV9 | TGTGCCAGCAGCGCCCAACCGGGACTCCTTTTGGGTGAGCAGTTCTTC | CASSAQPGLLLGEQFF
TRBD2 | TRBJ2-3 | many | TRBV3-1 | TGTGCCAGCAGCCAGGATAGACTAGCGGCCGACACAGATACGCAGTATTTT | CASSQDRLAADTDTQYF
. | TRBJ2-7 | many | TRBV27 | TGTGCCAGCAGTTTAGCCCCCCCTGGGGACGCCTACGAGCAGTACTTC | CASSLAPPGDAYEQYF
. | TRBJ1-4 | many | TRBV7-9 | TGTGCCAGCAGCTTAGCCGCAGGAGAAAAACTGTTTTTT | CASSLAAGEKLFF
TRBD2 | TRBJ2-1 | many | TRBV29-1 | TGCAGCGTTGAACGGGATGGAACTAGCGGGAGGAAGTTCTTC | CSVERDGTSGRKFF
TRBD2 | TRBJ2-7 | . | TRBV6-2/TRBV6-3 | TGTGCCAGCAGTTACCAGCGGGGGGGACCCTACGAGCAGTACTTC | CASSYQRGGPYEQYF
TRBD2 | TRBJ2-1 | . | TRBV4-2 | TGTGCCAGCAGCCAAGGGGCTAGCGGGGGCTACAATGAGCAGTTCTTC | CASSQGASGGYNEQFF
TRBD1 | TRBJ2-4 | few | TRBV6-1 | TGTGCCAGCAGGGACTCGGGACAGGGGTTCGGCAAAAACATTCAGTACTTC | CASRDSGQGFGKNIQYF
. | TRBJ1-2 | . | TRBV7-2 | TGTGCCAGCAGCCGACCAGGGGCCCCCTATGGCTACACCTTC | CASSRPGAPYGYTF
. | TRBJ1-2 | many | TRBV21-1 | TGTGCCAGCAGGCAGGGAAGGACTAACTATGGCTACACCTTC | CASRQGRTNYGYTF
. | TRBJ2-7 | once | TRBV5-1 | TGCGCCAGCAGCTTCGACCAGGGTGGAGGCTACGAGCAGTACTTC | CASSFDQGGGYEQYF
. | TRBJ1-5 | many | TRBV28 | TGTGCCAGCAGTTTTAGTGGACAGAATCAGCCCCAGCATTTT | CASSFSGQNQPQHF
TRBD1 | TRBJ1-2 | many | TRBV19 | TGTGCCAGTAGGCCAACGTACAGGGGATATGGCTACACCTTC | CASRPTYRGYGYTF
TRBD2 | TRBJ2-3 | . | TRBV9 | TGTGCCAGCAGCGGCCTAGCGGGGGGCACAGATACGCAGTATTTT | CASSGLAGGTDTQYF
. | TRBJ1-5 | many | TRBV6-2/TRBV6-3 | TGTGCCAGCAGTTACGTGGTAGGGGCATCCAATCAGCCCCAGCATTTT | CASSYVVGASNQPQHF
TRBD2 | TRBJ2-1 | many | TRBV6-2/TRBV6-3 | TGTGCCAGCAGACTAACTAGCGGGTTACACGATGAGCAGTTCTTC | CASRLTSGLHDEQFF